The T cell receptor beta chain described here comes from a study of T cell responses to AZD1222 COVID-19 vaccine. Notes on the study in general: Just a handful of AZD1222 recipients tested seropositive at baseline. Most donors were white British, females outnumbered males, and clonal diversity was possibly underestimated. A reported finding is that nearly half of spike-specific TCRs target unmutated variant regions. With two AZD1222 doses given, Spike-specific TCR breadth and depth both rose.

About this clone itself: What it binds is not known.

The CDR3 consists of 12 residues. V lost 6 bases and J lost 4, with 10 bases in between. Germline V lookup: CDR1 MNHEY, CDR2 SVGEGT. Measured with immunoSEQ multiplex PCR; TCRdb has only the in-frame clones, and not every one. The profile shows 99,000 or so clones, around nine tenths of them singletons. The chain joins TRBV6-2 or TRBV6-3 to TRBJ2-7; D is undetermined. The sequencing here drew on peripheral blood, taken 28 days after the second dose of the MenACWY control vaccine. This clonotype was obtained from an adult who received the MenACWY meningococcal vaccine as a control. CDR3 sequence reads: CASSSRRYEQYF. CDR3 nucleotides: TGTGCCAGCAGCTCCCGGCGATACGAGCAGTACTTC.